The TCR beta chain described here comes from a study of cytomegalovirus exposure and HLA in healthy donors. Both 60 Vbeta primers and 13 Jbeta primers went into the PCR. The method was immunoSEQ multiplex PCR; TCRdb's version includes in-frame clones alone and lacks a portion of them. The data show hundreds of thousands of clones, approximately 82% seen once. In regard to this clone: The same CDR3 arises from other DNA sequences in this sample as well.

Germline trimming cut 0 bases from V and 8 bases from J; bases unmatched to any gene: 5. Germline values: CDR1 SGDLS, CDR2 YYNGEE. CDR3 length: 15 residues. The sample comprised PBMCs. This receptor was taken from a male donor in good health and CMV-seronegative. V is TRBV9 and J is TRBJ1-3, with 10 bases aligning to TRBD1. CDR3 sequence (DNA): TGTGCCAGCAGCGTAGCAGGGACAGGGGTTGACACCATATATTTT. Encoded protein: CASSVAGTGVDTIYF. The whole variable domain, remainder taken from reference TRBV9 and TRBJ1-3, is DSGVTQTPKHLITATGQRVTLRCSPRSGDLSVYWYQQSLDQGLQFLIQYYNGEERAKGNILERFSAQQFPDLHSELNLSSLELGDSALYFCASSVAGTGVDTIYFGEGSWLTVV.